A single sample gave rise to the 9 T cell receptor beta chains below, sequenced in a study of blood T cell repertoires in COVID-19. The method was immunoSEQ multiplex PCR; TCRdb's version includes in-frame clones alone and lacks a portion of them. The sample yields 40,000 to 55,000 clones, 85% to 90% seen once. Specimen: peripheral blood. The receptors here all came from a human donor in a cohort sampled during active COVID-19.

J is TRBJ2-5 and V is TRBV5-4, with 8 bases fitting TRBD1. The V gene end was trimmed by 3 bases and the J gene end by 5 bases; junction bases not matched to a gene: 12. CDR1 SGHNT and CDR2 YYREEE come from the germline V gene (reference sequence). The CDR3 is 16 residues long. The CDR3 DNA is TGTGCCAGCAGCTCGAGGAGCGGACAGGGTTCCGAGACCCAGTACTTC. Amino acids: CASSSRSGQGSETQYF.

This chain connects TRBV5-1 to TRBJ1-3; 10 bases match TRBD1. The CDR3 runs to 15 residues. The germline CDR1 and CDR2 sequences are SGHRS and YFSETQ. V lost 4 bases and J lost 6; bases outside the gene matches: 7. The CDR3 DNA reads TGCGCCAGCAGCGTCGACAGGGGGCGTTTAAACACCATATATTTT. It is translated as CASSVDRGRLNTIYF.

The table lists this clone with a count of one. The chain links TRBV5-4 to TRBJ2-1, with 9 positions matching TRBD1. Germline-derived CDR1 and CDR2 are SGHNT and YYREEE (reference sequence). CDR3 length equals 14 residues. The V gene end was trimmed by 4 bases and the J gene end by 7 bases; junction bases not matched to a gene: 6. In DNA, the CDR3 is TGTGCCAGCAGCCACAAACAGGGGGCTAATGAGCAGTTCTTC. Translating gives CASSHKQGANEQFF.

A single count supports this clone. The chain carries TRBV5-1 and TRBJ2-2, with 7 bases fitting TRBD2. V was pared by 4 bases and J by 6 bases, with 6 bases of the junction left unmatched. Germline V gene data show CDR1 as SGHRS and CDR2 as YFSETQ. This CDR3 comprises 14 residues. CDR3 sequence reads: CASSPPGLAGELFF. Written as DNA, the CDR3 is TGCGCCAGCAGCCCGCCCGGACTAGCCGGGGAGCTGTTTTTT.

This rearrangement joins TRBV6-1 to TRBJ1-4, with TRBD1 as a possible D gene (5 bases). CDR1 and CDR2 from the germline V gene are MNHNS and SASEGT. CDR3 length equals 17 residues. The germline V and J ends were trimmed by 4 bases and 7 bases, with 22 bases remaining between them. Written as DNA, the CDR3 is TGTGCCAGCAGTGGGAACAACCCGGGTTCTAGGGGTGAAAAACTGTTTTTT. Amino acids: CASSGNNPGSRGEKLFF.

This clone was detected once. The V and J genes are TRBV7-9 and TRBJ2-3; TRBD2 agrees at 9 bases. In germline, CDR1 is SEHNR, CDR2 FQNEAQ (reference sequence). This CDR3 is 18 amino acids long. Losses at the gene ends were 2 bases for V and 2 bases for J; bases not matched to a gene: 11. This CDR3 is CASSLTKGLAGLTDTQYF. The CDR3 DNA sequence: TGTGCCAGCAGCTTAACGAAGGGGCTAGCGGGACTCACAGATACGCAGTATTTT. The full variable domain, rest sourced from reference TRBV7-9 and TRBJ2-3, is DTGVSQNPRHKITKRGQNVTFRCDPISEHNRLYWYRQTLGQGPEFLTYFQNEAQLEKSRLLSDRFSAERPKGSFSTLEIQRTEQGDSAMYLCASSLTKGLAGLTDTQYFGPGTRLTVL.

V gene TRBV18 combines with J gene TRBJ2-7; 14 bases agree with TRBD2. This CDR3 comprises 15 residues. Germline-derived CDR1 and CDR2 are KGHSH and LQKENI. V dropped 5 bases and J dropped 2; count of bases not matched to a gene: 2. CDR3 amino acids: CASSWTSGGTYEQYF. DNA for the CDR3: TGTGCCAGCTCATGGACTAGCGGGGGGACCTACGAGCAGTACTTC.

V is TRBV9 and J is TRBJ1-2; TRBD1 is a possible D gene (6 bases). V lost 5 bases, J lost 1 base, and 15 bases lay in between. The CDR3 length is 15 residues. Germline CDR1 and CDR2: SGDLS and YYNGEE. DNA of the CDR3: TGTGCCAGCAGTTTTACTCTACAGGGTAACTATGGCTACACCTTC. This encodes CASSFTLQGNYGYTF.

This sequence joins TRBV25-1 and TRBJ2-5, with 12 bases lining up with TRBD2. The CDR3 is 15 amino acids. The germline gives CDR1 MGHDK, CDR2 SYGVNS. Trimming took 7 bases from V and 5 from J; bases not matched to a gene: 8. CDR3 sequence: CASTPPLAGGETQYF. The CDR3 nucleotides read TGTGCCAGCACCCCCCCCCTAGCGGGGGGGGAGACCCAGTACTTC.